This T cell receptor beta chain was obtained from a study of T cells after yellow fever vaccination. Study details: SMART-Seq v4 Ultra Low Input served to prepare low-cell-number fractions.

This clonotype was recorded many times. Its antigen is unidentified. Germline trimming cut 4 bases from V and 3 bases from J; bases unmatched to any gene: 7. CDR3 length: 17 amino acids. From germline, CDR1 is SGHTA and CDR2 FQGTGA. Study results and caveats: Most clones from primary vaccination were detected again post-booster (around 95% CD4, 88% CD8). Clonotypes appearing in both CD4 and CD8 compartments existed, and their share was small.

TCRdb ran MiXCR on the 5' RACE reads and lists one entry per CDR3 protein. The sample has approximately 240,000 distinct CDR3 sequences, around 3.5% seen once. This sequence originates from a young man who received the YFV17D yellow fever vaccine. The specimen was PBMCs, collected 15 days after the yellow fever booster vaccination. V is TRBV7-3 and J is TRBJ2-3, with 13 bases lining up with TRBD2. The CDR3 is CASSSTSGGVGTDTQYF. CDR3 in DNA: TGTGCCAGCAGCTCAACTAGCGGGGGGGTTGGTACAGATACGCAGTATTTT.